The count of the clone carrying this T cell receptor beta chain is one. Sequenced by immunoSEQ multiplex PCR; TCRdb stores in-frame clones only, minus some. This table has 80,000 to 95,000 clones, around 92% appearing once. The V end lost 1 base, the J end lost 9 bases, and 16 bases lay between the germline ends. Germline V CDR1 and CDR2: SGHTA, FQGNSA. This CDR3 comprises 15 residues. These data come from a study of OX40 agonist ivuxolimab in advanced cancers. On the study more broadly: Patients received intravenous ivuxolimab every 2 weeks at 0.01 to 10 mg/kg. Earlier treatment with anti-PD-1, anti-PD-L1 or anti-CTLA-4 was permitted, and 30% to 40% had received some.

Blood was sampled at baseline, cycle 4 day 1, and cycle 7 day 1. J is TRBJ2-1 and V is TRBV7-2, with D possibly TRBD1 on 5 matching bases. The sequence derives from an adult with an advanced solid tumor such as melanoma, head and neck, liver or kidney cancer. Here the sequenced sample was CD4+ or CD8+ T cells sorted from blood, taken in a trial of the OX40 agonist ivuxolimab. The CDR3 reads CASSLGGGFSGEQFF. The CDR3 DNA reads TGTGCCAGCAGCTTAGGGGGCGGATTTTCAGGTGAGCAGTTCTTC. Together with reference TRBV7-2 and TRBJ2-1, the CDR3 gives the full variable domain: GAGVSQSPSNKVTEKGKDVELRCDPISGHTALYWYRQSLGQGLEFLIYFQGNSAPDKSGLPSDRFSAERTGGSVSTLTIQRTQQEDSAVYLCASSLGGGFSGEQFFGPGTRLTVL.